The rows below give T cell receptor beta chains drawn from one sample of a study of T-cell reconstitution after alpha-beta-depleted transplantation in children. TCRdb passed the PCR reads through MiXCR, listing each CDR3 protein once. The repertoire holds approximately 340,000 distinct CDR3 sequences, with over 9% as singletons. The source was PBMCs from the stem cell graft donor, collected from the stem cell graft. The source is a human donor who donated a stem cell graft to a child with acute lymphoblastic leukemia. Both conserved end residues are part of each CDR3. Fields, in order: J gene, D gene, V gene, clone size, CDR3 DNA, CDR3 protein. A D gene is named only where the DNA matches it firmly. The size field is filled for only some rows; it gives once, few, many or a size class.

TRBJ2-7 | . | TRBV5-1 | . | TGCGCCAGCGGCTTGGGCTACAGAGTCTACGAGCAGTACTTC | CASGLGYRVYEQYF
TRBJ2-7 | TRBD2 | TRBV18 | few | TGTGCCAGCTCACCAAAGCGGGAGGGATCCTACGAGCAGTACTTC | CASSPKREGSYEQYF
TRBJ2-3 | . | TRBV20-1 | many | TGCAGTGCTCCCGTAGGACGCACAGATACGCAGTATTTT | CSAPVGRTDTQYF
TRBJ2-3 | TRBD1 | TRBV7-9 | . | TGTGCCAGCAGCCCCATAGAGCGGACAGGGTCAGATACGCAGTATTTT | CASSPIERTGSDTQYF
TRBJ1-1 | . | TRBV3-1 | . | TGTGCCAGCAGCCGAGGGACCTACACTGAAGCTTTCTTT | CASSRGTYTEAFF
TRBJ2-7 | TRBD2 | TRBV5-1 | . | TGCGCCAGCAGCGCTACTAGCGGGAAAGACGAGCAGTACTTC | CASSATSGKDEQYF
TRBJ2-1 | . | TRBV5-6 | . | TGTGCCAGCAGCTTGAGGCTAGCGAGCAATGAGCAGTTCTTC | CASSLRLASNEQFF
TRBJ2-2 | . | TRBV5-1 | . | TGCGCCAGCAGCTTGGTTCAGGGGTTGACCGGGGAGCTGTTTTTT | CASSLVQGLTGELFF
TRBJ2-7 | . | TRBV6-1 | few | TGTGCCAGCAGGAAGATTGGGGGCGCATACGAGCAGTACTTC | CASRKIGGAYEQYF
TRBJ2-1 | TRBD2 | TRBV5-1 | . | TGCGCCACCGCTGACGGGAGGGCCCTCAATGAGCAGTTCTTC | CATADGRALNEQFF
TRBJ1-1 | . | TRBV5-1 | many | TGTGCCAGCAGCTTGGTTGGGGACACTGAAGCTTTCTTT | CASSLVGDTEAFF
TRBJ1-5 | TRBD1 | TRBV12-3/TRBV12-4 | once | TGTGCCAGCAGTTGGACAGGGGGCGCAAATCAGCCCCAGCATTTT | CASSWTGGANQPQHF
TRBJ1-5 | . | TRBV12-3/TRBV12-4 | . | TGTGCCAGCAGTTTGACGGGAGGGGCCCGCAATCAGCCCCAGCATTTT | CASSLTGGARNQPQHF
TRBJ2-7 | TRBD2 | TRBV5-1 | few | TGCGCCAGCAGCCTACTAGCGGGAGAACTCGAGCAGTACTTC | CASSLLAGELEQYF
TRBJ2-1 | . | TRBV6-2/TRBV6-3 | few | TGTGCCAGCAGTTACTCGGGGGACGGCTACAATGAGCAGTTCTTC | CASSYSGDGYNEQFF
TRBJ1-2 | TRBD1 | TRBV18 | . | TGTGCCAGCTCAGCGGACAGGAACTATGGCTACACCTTC | CASSADRNYGYTF
TRBJ2-1 | TRBD2 | TRBV5-1 | . | TGCGCCAGCAGCCCGGGCGGGAGGGTCTCCTACAATGAGCAGTTCTTC | CASSPGGRVSYNEQFF
TRBJ2-5 | TRBD1 | TRBV11-1 | few | TGTGCCAGCAGCTTAGGTGGGACAGGGCACCAAGAGACCCAGTACTTC | CASSLGGTGHQETQYF
TRBJ1-2 | TRBD1 | TRBV12-3/TRBV12-4 | few | TGTGCCAGCAGTCTGAGACAGGGGACGTCTGGCTACACCTTC | CASSLRQGTSGYTF
TRBJ2-6 | . | TRBV5-6 | . | TGTGCCAGCAGCTCGGACATGGGGGCTGGGGCCAACGTCCTGACTTTC | CASSSDMGAGANVLTF
TRBJ2-5 | . | TRBV29-1 | few | TGCAGCGTCCGTACTCGTACGGGAGAGACCCAGTACTTC | CSVRTRTGETQYF
TRBJ2-1 | TRBD2 | TRBV12-3/TRBV12-4 | few | TGTGCCAGCGCGGTGGCTAGCGGGAACAATGAGCAGTTCTTC | CASAVASGNNEQFF
TRBJ2-7 | TRBD2 | TRBV7-8 | few | TGTGCCAGCAGCTTACCGGGGGCCGGGACTAGGGTTCCCGAGCAGTACTTC | CASSLPGAGTRVPEQYF
TRBJ2-1 | . | TRBV11-1 | . | TGTGCCAGCAGCCCCGGCCTGCGCTTGCCGGGGTCCTACAATGAGCAGTTCTTC | CASSPGLRLPGSYNEQFF
TRBJ2-1 | . | TRBV6-5 | . | TGTGCCAGCAGTTACCTAGGCCAGCAGTTCTTC | CASSYLGQQFF
TRBJ1-1 | . | TRBV6-2/TRBV6-3 | few | TGTGCCAGCAGTCAACGGGGTTCGGTCCGGAACGAGGAAGCTTTCTTT | CASSQRGSVRNEEAFF
TRBJ2-7 | . | TRBV4-3 | many | TGCGCCAGCAGCCAAGATACCAGCGGGTCCTACGAGCAGTACTTC | CASSQDTSGSYEQYF
TRBJ2-5 | TRBD2 | TRBV4-1 | . | TGCGCCAGCAGCTTCCGGACTAGCCTACAAGAGACCCAGTACTTC | CASSFRTSLQETQYF
TRBJ2-7 | TRBD2 | TRBV7-2 | . | TGTGCCAGCAGCTTAAGAGCGGGAGAGAACTACGAGCAGTACTTC | CASSLRAGENYEQYF
TRBJ2-1 | TRBD2 | TRBV20-1 | many | TGCAGTGCCCTTGGAGCGGGAGGGCCAGTTCGCAATGAGCAGTTCTTC | CSALGAGGPVRNEQFF